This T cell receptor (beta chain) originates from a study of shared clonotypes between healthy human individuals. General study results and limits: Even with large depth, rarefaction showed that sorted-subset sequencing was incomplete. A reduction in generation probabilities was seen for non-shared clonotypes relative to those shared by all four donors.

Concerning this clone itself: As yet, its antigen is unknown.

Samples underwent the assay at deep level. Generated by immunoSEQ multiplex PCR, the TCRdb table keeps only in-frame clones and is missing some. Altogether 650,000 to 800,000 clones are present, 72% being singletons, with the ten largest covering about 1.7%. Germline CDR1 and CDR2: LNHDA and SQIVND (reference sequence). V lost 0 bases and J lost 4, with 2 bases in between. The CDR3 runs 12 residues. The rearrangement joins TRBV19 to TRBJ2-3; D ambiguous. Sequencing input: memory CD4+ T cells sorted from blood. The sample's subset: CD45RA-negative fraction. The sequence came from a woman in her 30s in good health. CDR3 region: CASSIDADTQYF. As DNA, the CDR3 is TGTGCCAGTAGTATAGATGCAGATACGCAGTATTTT.